This T cell receptor (beta chain) was identified during a study of human T cells and chemical hapten exposure. Overall study: Donors were sensitized with 2% DPC on the upper inner arm. Notes on the study in general: Relative to controls, expanded TCRs formed significantly more large CDR3 similarity clusters.

CDR1 SGDLS and CDR2 YYNGEE come from the germline V gene. The CDR3 spans 16 residues. J lost 2 bases, V lost 4 bases, and 7 bases had no gene match. The treatment here: therapeutic diphenylcyclopropenone sensitization with weekly scalp DPC. Concerning this clonotype itself: Antigen specificity is unknown.

What the library attached to individual cDNA molecules were unique molecular identifiers. Via MiXCR, TCRdb re-called the reads, giving one row per CDR3 protein. The sample includes about 5,100 distinct CDR3 sequences, around 50% of them seen just once. This TCR was recovered from an adult with alopecia areata. Some clones in this sample may be carry-over from other donors' samples. This table probably holds off-target reads from a library built for another chain. Sequencing was performed on whole blood, taken before DPC sensitization or 2, 6, or about 24 weeks after (not recorded which). The rearrangement uses TRBV9 and TRBJ2-1; 9 bases fit TRBD1. CDR3 amino acids: CASSPPDRGTYNEQFF. The CDR3 nucleotides are TGTGCCAGCAGCCCCCCGGACAGGGGAACCTACAATGAGCAGTTCTTC.